Listed below are T cell receptor beta chains from one sample, sequenced in a study of beta chain features in type 1 diabetes. Measured with immunoSEQ multiplex PCR; TCRdb has only the in-frame clones, and not every one. The sample has about 220,000 clones; about a tenth are singletons. Source material: central memory CD4+ T cells from blood. The source is a man between 18 and 29 years old in good health. CDR3s leave out the opening cysteine and the closing phenylalanine or tryptophan.

ASSEAGGKNIQY	TRBV25-1	TRBJ2-4
ASSQDGGLSTDTQY	TRBV4-3	TRBJ2-3
ASGRRGMGEQY	TRBV27	TRBJ2-7
ASSEPGTGPLSYEQY	TRBV25-1	TRBJ2-7
ASTWDRTDTQY	TRBV14	TRBJ2-3
ASSFQQETQY	TRBV7-6	TRBJ2-5
ASDATGGGTGELF	TRBV2	TRBJ2-2
AISEGQDTEAF	TRBV10-3	TRBJ1-1
ASSITAYGYT	TRBV6-5	TRBJ1-2
ASSQGGVAALTDTQY	TRBV4-3	TRBJ2-3
SVLGQTHTEAF	TRBV29-1	TRBJ1-1
ASSHPPGETQY	TRBV7-9	TRBJ2-5
ASSFSRGENEQY	TRBV27	TRBJ2-7
ASSTGISNQPQH	TRBV19	TRBJ1-5
ASSLSSGSYEQY	TRBV7-9	TRBJ2-7
ASSRSGSGRYNEQF	TRBV7-2	TRBJ2-1
ASSVVADTSRGAYEQY	TRBV9	TRBJ2-7
AISESRRGREGFYNEQF	TRBV10-3	TRBJ2-1
ASSLAAGEPGELF	TRBV5-1	TRBJ2-2
ASSLASGNTDTQY	TRBV7-2	TRBJ2-3
AIWPGTANQPQH	TRBV10-3	TRBJ1-5
ASAMDMSYNEQF	TRBV18	TRBJ2-1
ASSRTSGYNEQF	TRBV9	TRBJ2-1
ASKVGGVDTGELF	TRBV19	TRBJ2-2
ASSSRNEQF	TRBV5-4	TRBJ2-1
SVESAGGNTIY	TRBV29-1	TRBJ1-3
ASSLVRSETQY	TRBV7-3	TRBJ2-5
ASSRQEGARTQY	TRBV5-1	TRBJ2-3
ASSRTYEQY	TRBV7-2	TRBJ2-7
ASSLEARETQY	TRBV5-5	TRBJ2-5
ASSIRDRATEAF	TRBV7-2	TRBJ1-1
ASSRGRGKNIQY	TRBV7-2	TRBJ2-4
ASSLDLGTGSFIDEQY	TRBV11-2	TRBJ2-7
AWSGREQYEQY	TRBV30	TRBJ2-7
ASSIGTGGGNQPQH	TRBV19	TRBJ1-5